The 17 T cell receptor beta chains below were found in one sample sequenced in a study of blood T cell repertoires in COVID-19. The repertoire was sequenced with immunoSEQ multiplex PCR; TCRdb's copy has only in-frame clones and lacks some. The table shows 150,000 to 200,000 clones, with around 80% occurring only once. Specimen: peripheral blood. The receptors shown here come from an elderly woman with acute or convalescent COVID-19.

V usage is TRBV19 and J usage is TRBJ2-5; TRBD2 matches at 10 bases. The length of the CDR3 is 14 residues. With V trimmed by 7 bases and J by 4 bases, 6 bases remained unmatched. The V gene's germline CDR1 is LNHDA and CDR2 SQIVND (reference sequence). The CDR3 DNA follows: TGTGCCAGTAACGTAGCGGGAGGCCGAGAGACCCAGTACTTC. Residues: CASNVAGGRETQYF.

This sequence joins TRBV28 and TRBJ1-2, with 7 bases that match TRBD1. The CDR3 runs to 14 residues. Germline values: CDR1 MDHEN, CDR2 SYDVKM. J gave up 2 bases and V 6 bases, and 6 bases lay outside the gene matches. This CDR3 is CASRGGDRNYGYTF. Here the CDR3 DNA reads TGTGCCAGCAGGGGCGGGGACAGAAACTATGGCTACACCTTC.

This clone was counted between two and nine times. The rearrangement joins TRBV29-1 to TRBJ1-1; the D is unclear. V gave up 7 bases and J gave up 4 bases, with 13 bases separating them. Germline V gene lookup returns CDR1 SQVTM and CDR2 ANQGSEA. The CDR3 spans 12 residues. The DNA for the CDR3 is TGCAGCGCCTCTGAACTCGGCACTGAAGCTTTCTTT. Protein product: CSASELGTEAFF.

The chain employs TRBV13 and TRBJ2-7, with D tentatively TRBD2 (7 bases). Deletions cut 6 bases from V and 6 bases from J, with 15 bases between. The CDR3 consists of 13 residues. Germline values: CDR1 PRHDT, CDR2 FYEKMQ (reference sequence). Here the CDR3 DNA reads TGTGCCAGCAGTACCACGGGGGGCGCCGAGCAGTACTTC. Its protein is CASSTTGGAEQYF.

This chain links TRBV6-5 with TRBJ2-7; 9 nucleotides line up with TRBD1. There are 15 residues in the CDR3. V was pared by 4 bases and J by 0 bases, with 4 bases of the junction left unmatched. The germline CDR1 and CDR2 sequences are MNHEY and SVGAGI. The CDR3 nucleotides are TGTGCCAGCAGTTTCCGGGACAGGGTCTCCTACGAGCAGTACTTC. Encoded protein: CASSFRDRVSYEQYF.

This clone was recorded a few times. In DNA, the CDR3 is TGTGCCACCAGTGGAGGCTCGGGGGGAGGGCCTTTAAGCACAGATACGCAGTATTTT. Its translation is CATSGGSGGGPLSTDTQYF. The rearrangement joins TRBV24-1 to TRBJ2-3; the match to TRBD2 covers 7 bases. J lost 0 bases, V lost 5 bases, and 16 bases had no gene match. Germline V gene data show CDR1 as KGHDR and CDR2 as SFDVKD. The CDR3 consists of 19 residues.

Comment on this clone: At one of its ends the junction is not consistent with the germline gene, which may arise from a read error. The V and J genes are TRBV7-7 and TRBJ2-1; the D is unclear. From germline, CDR1 is SSHAT and CDR2 FNYEAQ (reference sequence). The CDR3 is made up of 13 amino acids. CDR3 in DNA: TGTGCTAGCAGCTTAGCCCGGGACAATGAGCAGTTCTTC. This sequence encodes CASSLARDNEQFF.

The chain carries TRBV4-2 and TRBJ1-4, with TRBD1 matching over 9 bases. The germline CDR1 and CDR2 sequences are LGHNA and YNFKEQ. There are 16 residues in the CDR3. V shed 0 bases and J 5 bases; nucleotides not matched to a gene: 4. The DNA of the CDR3 is TGTGCCAGCAGCCAAGAAACAGGGGGCGTCAATGAAAAACTGTTTTTT. This translates into CASSQETGGVNEKLFF.

This clone was seen more than once but under ten times. The rearrangement joins TRBV6-6 to TRBJ1-6; D might be TRBD1 (6 bases). The CDR3 runs 19 residues. CDR1 and CDR2 (germline): MNHNY, SVGAGI (reference sequence). Trimming pared 5 bases from V and 5 bases from J, leaving 25 bases between. The CDR3 sequence is CASSRPYRAPGLDNSPLHF. In DNA, the CDR3 is TGTGCCAGCAGTCGCCCTTACAGGGCTCCCGGCCTTGATAATTCACCCCTCCACTTT.

The rearrangement uses TRBV6-5 and TRBJ2-7; 9 positions match TRBD1. Germline lookup yields CDR1 MNHEY and CDR2 SVGAGI. The CDR3 spans 13 residues. With 5 bases clipped from V and 3 bases from J, the junction kept 2 bases outside the gene matches. CDR3 bases: TGTGCCAGCAGTAGGGACAGGGTCTACGAGCAGTACTTC. It is translated as CASSRDRVYEQYF.

This chain uses TRBV5-5 with TRBJ2-7, with D tentatively TRBD2 (5 bases). V lost 6 bases to trimming and J lost 4 bases, with 11 bases between them. There are 12 residues in the CDR3. From germline, CDR1 is SGHKS and CDR2 YYEKEE (reference sequence). Here the CDR3 DNA reads TGTGCCAGCAACCGGCCGGGGTACGAGCAGTACTTC. Its translation: CASNRPGYEQYF.

The J gene is TRBJ2-3, the V gene TRBV6-6, with TRBD2 as a possible D gene (6 bases). Germline V gives CDR1 MNHNY, CDR2 SVGAGI (reference sequence). The V end was cut by 10 bases, the J end by 4 bases, with 21 bases between. CDR3 size: 15 residues. This CDR3 reads CATIPSGESADTQYF. The CDR3 region has the DNA TGTGCCACGATTCCATCGGGGGAGTCCGCAGATACGCAGTATTTT.

The V gene is TRBV30, the J gene TRBJ2-3; TRBD2 matches 12 bases. The germline V gene has CDR1 GTSNPN and CDR2 SVGIG (reference sequence). The V gene end was trimmed by 4 bases and the J gene end by 6 bases; junction bases not matched to a gene: 17. This CDR3 has 18 residues. CDR3: CAWTPIWASGGASDTQYF. DNA for the CDR3: TGTGCCTGGACTCCCATTTGGGCTAGCGGGGGGGCCTCGGATACGCAGTATTTT.

Points on this clone: The sample carries other DNA sequences with the same CDR3. The chain has TRBV14 and TRBJ1-3, with no clear D. Germline V gene lookup returns CDR1 SGHDN and CDR2 FVKESK. CDR3 length: 14 amino acids. The V gene lost 0 bases and the J gene lost 4 bases, with 7 bases spanning the gap. DNA for the CDR3: TGTGCCAGCAGCCAAGATTCCCTGGGAAACACCATATATTTT. Protein sequence: CASSQDSLGNTIYF.

The chain has TRBV19 and TRBJ1-1; D gene ambiguous. The V gene lost 3 bases and the J gene lost 7 bases, with 12 bases spanning the gap. The CDR3 loop spans 13 amino acids. Germline loops: CDR1 LNHDA, CDR2 SQIVND (reference sequence). CDR3 protein: CASSMRGNGEAFF. In DNA, the CDR3 is TGTGCCAGTAGTATGCGGGGTAATGGTGAAGCTTTCTTT.

The chain combines TRBV19 with TRBJ1-1, with D possibly matching TRBD1 (5 bases). The CDR3 contains 12 residues. Germline CDR1 is LNHDA and CDR2 is SQIVND (reference sequence). V lost 7 bases and J 6 bases, leaving 12 bases between the germline ends. The CDR3 DNA follows: TGTGCCAGTACAGGGCTTTCACCTGAAGCTTTCTTT. As protein: CASTGLSPEAFF.

This chain links TRBV11-2 with TRBJ2-1; the D gene is possibly TRBD1 (5 bases). The germline gives CDR1 SGHAT, CDR2 FQNNGV. Trimming took off 0 bases at V and 6 bases at J, with 6 bases between the two ends. CDR3 length: 13 residues. The CDR3 DNA follows: TGTGCCAGCAGCTTAGACAGGGCCAATGAGCAGTTCTTC. Protein: CASSLDRANEQFF.